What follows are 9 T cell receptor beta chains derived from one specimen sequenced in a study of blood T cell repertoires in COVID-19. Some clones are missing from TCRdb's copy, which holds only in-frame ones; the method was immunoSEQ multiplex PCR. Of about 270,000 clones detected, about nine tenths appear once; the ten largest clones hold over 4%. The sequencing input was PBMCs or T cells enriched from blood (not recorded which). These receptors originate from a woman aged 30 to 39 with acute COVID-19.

CDR3 sequence (DNA): TGTGCCAGCAGCGTAGGGAGTATGATGGGGGCCGAGGAAAAACTGTTTTTT. Encoded protein: CASSVGSMMGAEEKLFF. J is TRBJ1-4 and V is TRBV9, with D perhaps matching TRBD1 (6 bases). Germline V lookup: CDR1 SGDLS, CDR2 YYNGEE. The CDR3 runs to 17 residues. V shed 0 bases and J shed 8 bases, with 20 bases lying between them. The full variable domain, its missing parts supplied by reference TRBV9 and TRBJ1-4, is DSGVTQTPKHLITATGQRVTLRCSPRSGDLSVYWYQQSLDQGLQFLIQYYNGEERAKGNILERFSAQQFPDLHSELNLSSLELGDSALYFCASSVGSMMGAEEKLFFGSGTQLSVL.

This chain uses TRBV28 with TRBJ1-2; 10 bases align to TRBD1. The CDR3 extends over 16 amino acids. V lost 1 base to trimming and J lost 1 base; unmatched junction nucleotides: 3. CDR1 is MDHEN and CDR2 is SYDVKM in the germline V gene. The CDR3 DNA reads TGTGCCAGCAGTTTATCCGGGACAGGGGTTAACTATGGCTACACCTTC. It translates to CASSLSGTGVNYGYTF.

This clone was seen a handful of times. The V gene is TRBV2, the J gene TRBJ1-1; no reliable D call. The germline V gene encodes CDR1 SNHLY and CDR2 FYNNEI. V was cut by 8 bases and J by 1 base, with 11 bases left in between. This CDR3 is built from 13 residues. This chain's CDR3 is CASRGSWNTEAFF. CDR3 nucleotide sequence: TGTGCCAGCCGTGGGAGTTGGAACACTGAAGCTTTCTTT.

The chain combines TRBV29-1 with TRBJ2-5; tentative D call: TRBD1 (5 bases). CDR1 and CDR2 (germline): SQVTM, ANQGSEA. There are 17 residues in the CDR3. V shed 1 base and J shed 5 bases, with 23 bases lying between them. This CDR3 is CSVEGAVDSLVGETQYF. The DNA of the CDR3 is TGCAGCGTTGAAGGGGCGGTTGACAGTTTAGTTGGGGAGACCCAGTACTTC.

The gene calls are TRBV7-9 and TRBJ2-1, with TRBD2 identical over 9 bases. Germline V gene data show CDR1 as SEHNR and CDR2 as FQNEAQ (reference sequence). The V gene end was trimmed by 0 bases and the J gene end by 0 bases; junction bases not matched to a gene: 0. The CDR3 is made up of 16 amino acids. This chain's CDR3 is CASSLASGGSYNEQFF. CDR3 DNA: TGTGCCAGCAGCTTAGCTAGCGGGGGCTCCTACAATGAGCAGTTCTTC.

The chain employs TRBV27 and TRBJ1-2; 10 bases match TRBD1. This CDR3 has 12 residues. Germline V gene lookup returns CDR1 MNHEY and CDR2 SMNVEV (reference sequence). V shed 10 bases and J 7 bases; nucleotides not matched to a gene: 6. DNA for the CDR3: TGTGCCACCTCGACAGGGGGCTCTGGCTACACCTTC. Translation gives CATSTGGSGYTF.

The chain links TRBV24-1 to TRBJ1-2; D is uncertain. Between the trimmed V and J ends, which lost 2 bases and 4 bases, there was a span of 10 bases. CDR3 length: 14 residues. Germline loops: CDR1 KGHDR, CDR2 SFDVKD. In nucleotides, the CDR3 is TGTGCCACCAGTGATTCCCCAGACATCTATGGCTACACCTTC. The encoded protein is CATSDSPDIYGYTF.

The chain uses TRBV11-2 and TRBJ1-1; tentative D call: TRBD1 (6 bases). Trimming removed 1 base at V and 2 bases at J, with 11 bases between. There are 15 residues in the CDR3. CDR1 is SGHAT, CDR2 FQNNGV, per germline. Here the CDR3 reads CASSLVRGLNTEAFF. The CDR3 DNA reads TGTGCCAGCAGCTTAGTCAGGGGCTTAAACACTGAAGCTTTCTTT.

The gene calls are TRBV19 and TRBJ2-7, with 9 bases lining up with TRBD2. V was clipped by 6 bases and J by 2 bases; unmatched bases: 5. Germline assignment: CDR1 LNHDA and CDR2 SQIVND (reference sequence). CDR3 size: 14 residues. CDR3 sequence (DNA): TGTGCCAGTAGCCCTAGCGGGATCACCTACGAGCAGTACTTC. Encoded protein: CASSPSGITYEQYF.